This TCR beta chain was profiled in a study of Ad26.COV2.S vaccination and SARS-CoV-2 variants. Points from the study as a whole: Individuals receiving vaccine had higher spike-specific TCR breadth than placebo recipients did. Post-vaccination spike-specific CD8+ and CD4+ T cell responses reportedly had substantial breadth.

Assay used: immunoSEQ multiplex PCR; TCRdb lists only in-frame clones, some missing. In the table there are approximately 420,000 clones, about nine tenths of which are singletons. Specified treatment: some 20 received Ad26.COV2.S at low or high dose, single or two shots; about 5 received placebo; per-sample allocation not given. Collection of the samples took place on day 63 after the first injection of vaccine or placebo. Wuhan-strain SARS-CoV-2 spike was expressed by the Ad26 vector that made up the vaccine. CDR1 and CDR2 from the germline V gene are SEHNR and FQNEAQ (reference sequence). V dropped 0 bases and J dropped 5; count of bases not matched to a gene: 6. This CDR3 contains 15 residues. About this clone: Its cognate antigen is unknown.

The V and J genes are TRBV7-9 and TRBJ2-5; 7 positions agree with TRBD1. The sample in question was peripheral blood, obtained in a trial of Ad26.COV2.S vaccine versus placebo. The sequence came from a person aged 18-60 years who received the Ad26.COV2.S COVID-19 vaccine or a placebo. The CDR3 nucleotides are TGTGCCAGCAGCTTAGCGAGGGGGCTGGGTGAGACCCAGTACTTC. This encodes CASSLARGLGETQYF. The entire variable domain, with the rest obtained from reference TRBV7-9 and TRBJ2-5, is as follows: DTGVSQNPRHKITKRGQNVTFRCDPISEHNRLYWYRQTLGQGPEFLTYFQNEAQLEKSRLLSDRFSAERPKGSFSTLEIQRTEQGDSAMYLCASSLARGLGETQYFGPGTRLLVL.